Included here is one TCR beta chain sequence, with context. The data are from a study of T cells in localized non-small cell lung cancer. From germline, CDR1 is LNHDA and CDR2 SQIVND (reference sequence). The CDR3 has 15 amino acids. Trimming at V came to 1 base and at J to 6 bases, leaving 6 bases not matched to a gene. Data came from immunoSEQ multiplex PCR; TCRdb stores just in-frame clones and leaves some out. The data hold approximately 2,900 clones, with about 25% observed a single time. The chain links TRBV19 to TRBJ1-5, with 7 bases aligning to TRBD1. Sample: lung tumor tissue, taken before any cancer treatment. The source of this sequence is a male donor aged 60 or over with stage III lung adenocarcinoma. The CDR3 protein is CASSIGSRGFQPQHF. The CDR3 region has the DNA TGTGCCAGTAGTATAGGGAGCAGGGGGTTTCAGCCCCAGCATTTT.